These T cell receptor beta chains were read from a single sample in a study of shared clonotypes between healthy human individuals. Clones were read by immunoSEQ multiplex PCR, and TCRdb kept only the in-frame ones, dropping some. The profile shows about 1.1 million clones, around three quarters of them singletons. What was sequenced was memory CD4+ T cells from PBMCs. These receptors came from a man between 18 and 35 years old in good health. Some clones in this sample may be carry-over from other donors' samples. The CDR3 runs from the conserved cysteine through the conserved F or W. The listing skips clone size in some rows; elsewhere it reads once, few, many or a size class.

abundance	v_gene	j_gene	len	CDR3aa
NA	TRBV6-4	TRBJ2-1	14	CASTGTSGSYEQFF
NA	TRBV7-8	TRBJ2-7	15	CASSLRAGGPYEQYF
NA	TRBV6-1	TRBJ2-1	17	CASSESVRIYSYNEQFF
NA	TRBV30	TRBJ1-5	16	CAWSHPAWQSNQPQHF
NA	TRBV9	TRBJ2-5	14	CASSVAGAHETQYF
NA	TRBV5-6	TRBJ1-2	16	CASSWEPGQGNYGYTF
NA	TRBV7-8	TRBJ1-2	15	CASSLEGHMGTGYTF
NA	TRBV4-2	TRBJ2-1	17	CASSQPPVLSSYNEQFF
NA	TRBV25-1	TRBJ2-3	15	CASSGLAGPTDTQYF
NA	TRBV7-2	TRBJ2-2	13	CASSLEGTGELFF
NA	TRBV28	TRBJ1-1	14	CASSLTWGNTEAFF
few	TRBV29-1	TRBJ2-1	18	CSAEGQGLGLAYYNEQFF
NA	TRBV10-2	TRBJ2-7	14	CASSEWTGTDEQYF
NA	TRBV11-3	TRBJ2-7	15	CASSYGLAGGYEQYF
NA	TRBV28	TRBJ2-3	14	CASSSAGDADTQYF
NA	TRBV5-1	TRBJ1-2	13	CASSPDRGHGYTF
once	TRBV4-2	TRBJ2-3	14	CASSQGTSTDTQYF
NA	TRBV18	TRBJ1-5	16	CASSPGDSLSGQPQHF
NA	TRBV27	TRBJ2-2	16	CASSLNGAVNTGELFF
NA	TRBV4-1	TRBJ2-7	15	CASSRNRGGNYEQYF
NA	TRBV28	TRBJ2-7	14	CASSQWTDWREQYF
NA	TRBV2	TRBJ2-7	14	CASSEGPFSYEQYF
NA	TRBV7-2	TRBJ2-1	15	CASSATSGVYNEQFF
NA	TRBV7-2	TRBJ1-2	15	CASSPTWTGIGGYTF
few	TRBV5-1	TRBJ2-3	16	CASSYTGGGVADTQYF
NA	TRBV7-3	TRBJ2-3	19	CASSTPGTSGGGLPDTQYF
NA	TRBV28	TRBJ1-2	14	CASSLYRGNYGYTF
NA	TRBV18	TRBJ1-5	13	CASSPSIDQPQHF
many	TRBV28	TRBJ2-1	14	CAIQGDRGYNEQFF
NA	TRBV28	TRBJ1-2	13	CASSHSRNYGYTF
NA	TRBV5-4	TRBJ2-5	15	CASSSEQGAQETQYF
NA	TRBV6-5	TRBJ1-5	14	CASSMTGGNQPQHF
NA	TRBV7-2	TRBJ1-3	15	CASSSNPGPGNTIYF
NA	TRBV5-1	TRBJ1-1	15	CASSSDGQGGTEAFF
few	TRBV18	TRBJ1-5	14	CASSPAVSNQPQHF
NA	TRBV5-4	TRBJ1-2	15	CASSLETGGTIGYTF
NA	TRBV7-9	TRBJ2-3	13	CASSFTGPDTQYF
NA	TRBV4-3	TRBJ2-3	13	CASSQNRIDTQYF
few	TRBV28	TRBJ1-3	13	CASIGTSGNTIYF
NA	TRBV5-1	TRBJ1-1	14	CASSFRGRDTEAFF
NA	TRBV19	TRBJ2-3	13	CASSSGISDTQYF
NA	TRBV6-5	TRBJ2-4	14	CASSYTSGKNIQYF
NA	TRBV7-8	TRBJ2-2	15	CASSLAMGNTGELFF
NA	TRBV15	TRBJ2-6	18	CATSRSRQGNPGANVLTF
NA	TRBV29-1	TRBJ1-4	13	CSVTQGAVEKLFF
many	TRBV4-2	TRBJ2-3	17	CASSQGGTSGTTDTQYF
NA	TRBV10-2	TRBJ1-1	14	CASRSGLMNTEAFF
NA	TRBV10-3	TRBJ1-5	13	CAISERGEQPQHF
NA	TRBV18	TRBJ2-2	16	CASSPFTTFTTGELFF
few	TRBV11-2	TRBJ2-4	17	CASSLGLSGRWYDIQYF